The 10 T cell receptor beta chains below were found in one sample sequenced in a study of blood T cell repertoires in COVID-19. Measured with immunoSEQ multiplex PCR; TCRdb has only the in-frame clones, and not every one. The profile covers about 260,000 clones, with approximately 87% appearing a single time and about 2.1% taken by the ten largest. The sequenced material came from peripheral blood. The receptors were gathered from a woman aged 45-60 years with acute or convalescent COVID-19.

The chain combines TRBV7-2 with TRBJ2-7, with TRBD1 matching 8 bases. V trimming: 3 bases; J trimming: 5 bases; junction bases outside the gene matches: 6. CDR1 SGHTA and CDR2 FQGNSA come from the germline V gene. CDR3 size: 14 residues. The CDR3 protein is CASSFGQGWDEQYF. The CDR3 region has the DNA TGTGCCAGCAGCTTTGGACAGGGATGGGACGAGCAGTACTTC.

The chain is built from TRBV29-1 and TRBJ2-1; 7 nucleotides align to TRBD1. This CDR3 region has 13 residues. Looked up from germline, CDR1 is SQVTM and CDR2 is ANQGSEA. After removal of 7 bases from V and 10 bases from J, the junction contained 13 bases not matched to a gene. CDR3 in amino acids: CSEGGLETGEQFF. DNA for the CDR3: TGCAGCGAAGGGGGCTTGGAAACCGGGGAGCAGTTCTTC.

This sequence joins TRBV4-1 and TRBJ2-6; D uncertain. This CDR3 has 15 amino acids. Germline V lookup: CDR1 MGHRA, CDR2 YSYEKL. Trimming took off 0 bases at V and 4 bases at J, with 7 bases between the two ends. The CDR3 DNA sequence: TGCGCCAGCAGCCAAGAGGTCACAGGGGCCAACGTCCTGACTTTC. This gives the protein CASSQEVTGANVLTF.

This clone was counted between two and nine times. The chain employs TRBV30 and TRBJ1-2; D possibly corresponds to TRBD1 (6 bases). The V and J ends lost 2 bases and 8 bases respectively, with 12 bases between them. Per germline, CDR1 GTSNPN and CDR2 SVGIG (reference sequence). The CDR3 sequence is 12 residues long. CDR3 bases: TGTGCCTGGAGTCGACAGGCCGGCGGCTACACCTTC. This codes for CAWSRQAGGYTF.

The chain has TRBV24-1 and TRBJ2-2, with 10 nucleotides matching TRBD2. The germline V gene encodes CDR1 KGHDR and CDR2 SFDVKD. The CDR3 length is 15 residues. The ends lost 10 bases at V and 9 bases at J; junction bases unmatched: 13. The CDR3 loop reads CATAWGLAGDRELFF. In DNA form, the CDR3 reads TGTGCCACGGCCTGGGGGCTAGCGGGAGATCGGGAGCTGTTTTTT.

This chain joins TRBV12-3 or TRBV12-4 and TRBJ1-1; D is ambiguous. Trimming shortened V by 5 bases and J by 3 bases, and 10 bases separated the two germline ends. This CDR3 is 13 amino acids long. CDR3 in amino acids: CASSPFRDTEAFF. CDR3 DNA sequence: TGTGCCAGCAGTCCTTTCCGGGACACTGAAGCTTTCTTT.

The chain has TRBV5-1 and TRBJ1-4; the match to TRBD1 covers 10 bases. This CDR3 has 17 residues. V gave up 1 base and J gave up 8 bases; unmatched junction bases: 11. Germline CDR1 and CDR2: SGHRS and YFSETQ. The CDR3 region has the DNA TGCGCCAGCAGCTTGATTCGCAGCGGGACAGGGGAGGAAAAACTGTTTTTT. It is translated as CASSLIRSGTGEEKLFF.

V is TRBV5-1 and J is TRBJ1-4; D not certain. V was trimmed by 2 bases and J by 4 bases, leaving 9 bases between them. This CDR3 has 14 residues. The germline gives CDR1 SGHRS, CDR2 YFSETQ. The CDR3: CASSLAGRNEKLFF. The CDR3 nucleotides read TGCGCCAGCAGCTTAGCCGGTCGTAATGAAAAACTGTTTTTT.

The chain couples TRBV7-3 to TRBJ2-1, with TRBD1 identical over 10 bases. The CDR3 is 15 residues long. Germline CDR1 SGHTA, CDR2 FQGTGA. Germline trimming cut 4 bases from V and 3 bases from J; bases unmatched to any gene: 3. The CDR3 region is CASSSGTGDYNEQFF. The CDR3, as DNA: TGTGCCAGCAGCTCCGGGACAGGGGACTACAATGAGCAGTTCTTC.

As DNA, the CDR3 is TGTGCCAGCAGCGTAGGAGGAGTCGGGGGGAGGGCCGGGTTTGAGCAGTTCTTC. Protein: CASSVGGVGGRAGFEQFF. The genes are TRBV9 and TRBJ2-1; TRBD2 matches 7 bases. Germline lookup yields CDR1 SGDLS and CDR2 YYNGEE. The CDR3 totals 18 residues. The ends lost 0 bases at V and 9 bases at J; junction bases unmatched: 18.